This T cell receptor (beta chain) was identified in a study of T cell changes during pregnancy in multiple sclerosis (dated by TCRdb to between 2019 and 2020). Broadly, across the study: Changes in the T cell repertoire over the course of pregnancy were examined in this study in women with multiple sclerosis.

Preparation of the library involved the immunoSEQ multiplex PCR assay. TCRdb re-hosts the immuneACCESS table, in-frame sequences only. Its copies lack some clones; in the studies checked, an unresolved V gene accounts for under half of them, and the cause for the rest is not known. This sample gives 70,000 or so clones in total; 75% to 95% of them show up just once. The ten largest clones capture roughly 0.7% of the sample. Concerning this clone itself: This receptor's antigen is unknown. Per-nucleotide qualities are absent, and no much larger clonotype sits a single base away.

The CDR3 contains 17 residues, cysteine and phenylalanine counted. Only CDR3 DNA remains: 51 bases, in frame from the first base. V trim: 3 bases; J trim: 1 base; unmatched bases: 8. The CDR1 and CDR2 encoded by the germline V gene (reference sequence) are LNHDA and SQIVND. The source of this sequence is a female donor in good health, enrolled as a control in a pregnancy study. The sample was peripheral blood, taken in the third trimester of pregnancy. Recombination connected TRBV19 to TRBJ2-3, and 9 junction bases match TRBD2. The encoded CDR3 is CASSMLSGGLRTDTQYF. Here is the DNA: TGTGCCAGTAGTATGCTTAGCGGGGGTCTCCGCACAGATACGCAGTATTTT.